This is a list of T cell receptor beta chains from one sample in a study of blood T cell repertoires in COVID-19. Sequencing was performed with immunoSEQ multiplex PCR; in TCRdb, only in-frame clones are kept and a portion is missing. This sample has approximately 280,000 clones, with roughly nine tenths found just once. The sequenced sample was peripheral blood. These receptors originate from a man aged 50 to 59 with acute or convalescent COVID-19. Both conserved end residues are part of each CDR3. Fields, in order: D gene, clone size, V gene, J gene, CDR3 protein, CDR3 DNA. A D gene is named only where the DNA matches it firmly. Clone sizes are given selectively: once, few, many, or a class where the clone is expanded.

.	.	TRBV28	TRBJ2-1	CASSSPPRADNEQFF	TGTGCCAGCAGTTCCCCCCCGAGGGCCGATAATGAGCAGTTCTTC
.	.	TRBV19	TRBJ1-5	CASSIFGSHQPQHF	TGTGCCAGTAGTATATTCGGTTCCCATCAGCCCCAGCATTTT
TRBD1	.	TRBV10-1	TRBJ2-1	CASSLSRQGSSYNEQFF	TGCGCCAGCAGTCTTAGTAGACAGGGGAGCTCCTACAATGAGCAGTTCTTC
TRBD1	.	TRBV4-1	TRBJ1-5	CASSQDGTGNNQPQHF	TGCGCCAGCAGCCAAGATGGGACAGGGAATAATCAGCCCCAGCATTTT
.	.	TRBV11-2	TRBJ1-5	CASSLGAGGNQPQHF	TGTGCCAGCAGCTTAGGGGCAGGCGGCAATCAGCCCCAGCATTTT
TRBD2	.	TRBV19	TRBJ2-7	CASTGPGPTGGEQYF	TGTGCCAGTACCGGTCCGGGCCCTACGGGGGGCGAGCAGTACTTC
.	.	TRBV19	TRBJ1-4	CASSIGPSSSTNEKLFF	TGTGCCAGTAGTATCGGTCCATCCTCTTCAACTAATGAAAAACTGTTTTTT
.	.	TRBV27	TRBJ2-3	CASSRFTDTQYF	TGTGCCAGCAGTCGTTTCACAGATACGCAGTATTTT
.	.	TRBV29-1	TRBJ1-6	CSVASGHNSPLHF	TGCAGCGTGGCCTCAGGGCATAATTCACCCCTCCACTTT
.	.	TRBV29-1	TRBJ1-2	CSVGDDRSYGYTF	TGCAGCGTTGGCGACGACAGGAGCTATGGCTACACCTTC
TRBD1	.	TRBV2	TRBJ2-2	CASREGQGGTGELFF	TGTGCCAGCAGAGAAGGACAGGGAGGAACCGGGGAGCTGTTTTTT
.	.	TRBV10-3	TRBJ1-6	CAISADTYNSPLHF	TGTGCCATCAGTGCCGACACCTATAATTCACCCCTCCACTTT
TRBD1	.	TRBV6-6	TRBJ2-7	CASSPGQGVKYEQYF	TGTGCCAGCAGCCCGGGACAGGGGGTAAAGTACGAGCAGTACTTC
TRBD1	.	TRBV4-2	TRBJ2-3	CASSPRTGGSTDTQYF	TGTGCCAGCAGCCCCCGGACAGGCGGGAGCACAGATACGCAGTATTTT
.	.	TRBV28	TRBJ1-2	CASSQGYYGYTF	TGTGCCAGCAGCCAGGGGTACTATGGCTACACCTTC
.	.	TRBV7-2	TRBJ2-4	CASSLQSLIQYF	TGTGCCAGCAGCCTACAGAGTTTGATTCAGTACTTC
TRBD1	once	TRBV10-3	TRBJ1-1	CAIRSTGGETEAFF	TGTGCCATCAGATCAACAGGGGGCGAGACTGAAGCTTTCTTT
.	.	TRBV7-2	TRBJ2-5	CASSLGPETQYF	TGTGCCAGCAGCTTAGGGCCCGAGACCCAGTACTTC
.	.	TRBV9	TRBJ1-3	CASSVAIASSGNTIYF	TGTGCCAGCAGCGTAGCTATCGCGAGCTCTGGAAACACCATATATTTT
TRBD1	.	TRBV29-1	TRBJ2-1	CSVGTGGSSYNEQFF	TGCAGCGTTGGGACAGGTGGGAGCTCCTACAATGAGCAGTTCTTC
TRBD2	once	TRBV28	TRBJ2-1	CASSSPGTSGGLTFF	TGTGCCAGCAGTTCCCCCGGGACTAGCGGGGGTCTTACGTTCTTC
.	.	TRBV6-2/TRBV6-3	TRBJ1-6	CASSSQARNSPLHF	TGTGCCAGCAGTTCCCAAGCGAGGAATTCACCCCTCCACTTT
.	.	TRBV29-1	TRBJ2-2	CSVPRGGRGNTGELFF	TGCAGCGTTCCTAGGGGGGGCAGGGGGAACACCGGGGAGCTGTTTTTT
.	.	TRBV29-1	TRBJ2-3	CSVSTGNSYTDTQYF	TGCAGCGTTTCCACCGGGAACTCCTACACAGATACGCAGTATTTT
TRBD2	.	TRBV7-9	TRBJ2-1	CASSVGGASYNEQFF	TGTGCCAGCAGCGTCGGGGGGGCCTCCTACAATGAGCAGTTCTTC
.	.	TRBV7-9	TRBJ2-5	CASSPTWGEQETQYF	TGTGCCAGCAGCCCCACGTGGGGAGAACAAGAGACCCAGTACTTC